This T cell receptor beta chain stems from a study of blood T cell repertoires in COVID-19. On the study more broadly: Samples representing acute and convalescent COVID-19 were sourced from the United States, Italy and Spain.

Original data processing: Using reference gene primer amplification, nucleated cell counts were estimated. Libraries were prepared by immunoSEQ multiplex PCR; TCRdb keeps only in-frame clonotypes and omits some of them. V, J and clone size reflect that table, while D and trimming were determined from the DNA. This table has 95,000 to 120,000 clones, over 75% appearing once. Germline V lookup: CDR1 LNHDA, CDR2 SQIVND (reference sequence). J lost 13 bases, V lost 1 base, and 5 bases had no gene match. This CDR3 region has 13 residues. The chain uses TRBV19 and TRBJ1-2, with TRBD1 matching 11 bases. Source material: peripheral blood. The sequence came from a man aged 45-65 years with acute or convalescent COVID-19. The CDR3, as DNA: TGTGCCAGTAGTATAGCCCCCGGGACAGGGGGCACCTTC. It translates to CASSIAPGTGGTF.